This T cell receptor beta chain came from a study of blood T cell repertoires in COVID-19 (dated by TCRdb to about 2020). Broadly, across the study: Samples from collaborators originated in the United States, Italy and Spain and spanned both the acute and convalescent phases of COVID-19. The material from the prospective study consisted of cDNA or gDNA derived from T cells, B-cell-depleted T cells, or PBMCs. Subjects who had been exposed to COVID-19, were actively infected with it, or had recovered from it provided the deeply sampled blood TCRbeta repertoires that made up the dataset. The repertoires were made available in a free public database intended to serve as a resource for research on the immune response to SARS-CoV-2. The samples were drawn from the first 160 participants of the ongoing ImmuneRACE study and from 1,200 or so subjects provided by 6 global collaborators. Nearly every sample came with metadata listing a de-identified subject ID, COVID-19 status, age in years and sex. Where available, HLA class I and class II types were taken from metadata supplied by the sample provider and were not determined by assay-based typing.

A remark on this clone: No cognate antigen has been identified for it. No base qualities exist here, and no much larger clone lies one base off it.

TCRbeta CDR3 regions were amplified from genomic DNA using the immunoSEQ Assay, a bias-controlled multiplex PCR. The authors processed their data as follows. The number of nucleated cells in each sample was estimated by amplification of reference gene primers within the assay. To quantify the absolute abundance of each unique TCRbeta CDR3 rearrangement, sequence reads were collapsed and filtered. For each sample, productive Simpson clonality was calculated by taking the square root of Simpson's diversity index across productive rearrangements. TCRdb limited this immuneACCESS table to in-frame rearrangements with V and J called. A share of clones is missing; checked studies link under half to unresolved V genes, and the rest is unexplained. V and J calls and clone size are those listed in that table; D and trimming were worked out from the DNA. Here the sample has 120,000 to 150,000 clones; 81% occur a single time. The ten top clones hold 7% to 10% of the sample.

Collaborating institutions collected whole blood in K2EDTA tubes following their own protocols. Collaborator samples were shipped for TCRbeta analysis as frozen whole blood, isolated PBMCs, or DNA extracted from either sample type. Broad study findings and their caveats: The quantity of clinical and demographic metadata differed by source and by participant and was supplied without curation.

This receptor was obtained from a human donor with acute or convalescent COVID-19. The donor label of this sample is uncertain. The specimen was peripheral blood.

The DNA sequence is as follows: TGTGCCAGCAGCCTGACTAGCCCCTACGAGCAGTACTTC. Its protein is CASSLTSPYEQYF. Recombination connected TRBV5-6 to TRBJ2-7; 7 bases in the junction line up with TRBD2. V and J are trimmed by 4 bases and 2 bases, and the gene matches miss 3 bases of the junction. From the cysteine up to the phenylalanine, the CDR3 has a length of 13 residues. Solely the CDR3 DNA is kept, with 39 bases framed from the first base. CDR1 and CDR2, looked up from the germline V gene, are SGHDT and YYEEEE.